This TCR beta chain was obtained from a study of shared clonotypes between healthy human individuals. V was trimmed by 4 bases and J by 1 base, leaving 8 bases between them. CDR1 and CDR2 from the germline V gene are MNHEY and SVGAGI. The CDR3 is 13 amino acids. This table comes from immunoSEQ multiplex PCR, and its TCRdb copy is limited to in-frame clones, with some not included. The data show 2 million to 2.5 million clones, less than 95% seen once. CD4+ cells underwent separation, giving CD45RA+ naive and CD45RA-negative memory subsets. The chain has TRBV6-5 and TRBJ2-7; D gene unclear. Material: naive CD4+ T cells from PBMCs. The subset here: CD45RA+ positively selected. The source of this sequence is a young man in good health. Some clones in this sample may be carry-over from other donors' samples. The CDR3 sequence: CASSSGWSYEQYF. The CDR3 nucleotides read TGTGCCAGCAGTTCGGGCTGGTCCTACGAGCAGTACTTC.